These 24 T cell receptor beta chains share one sample of origin, sequenced in a study of response to subunit inactivated influenza vaccine. Using its own MiXCR run on the RT-PCR reads, TCRdb lists one record per CDR3 protein. The repertoire includes some 500,000 distinct CDR3 sequences, 13% of them detected once, and less than 15% sits in the top ten. Sequencing used PBMCs from blood, obtained roughly 46 days after vaccination. Receptor source: a man aged 50-59 years who received an inactivated influenza vaccine.

This clonotype was counted only a few times. This rearrangement joins TRBV15 to TRBJ2-1, with unresolved D. Germline V gene data show CDR1 as LNHNV and CDR2 as YYDKDF (reference sequence). The CDR3 runs 13 residues. V lost 0 bases and J lost 5, with 5 bases in between. The CDR3 coding sequence is TGTGCCACCAGCAGAGACAGGAACAATGAGCAGTTCTTC. Encoded protein: CATSRDRNNEQFF.

This clonotype was detected once. The chain employs TRBV2 and TRBJ2-2; 8 bases match TRBD2. J lost 8 bases, V lost 4 bases, and 9 bases had no gene match. This CDR3 has 15 amino acids. Germline loops: CDR1 SNHLY, CDR2 FYNNEI. The CDR3 sequence is CASSARGGLAGELFF. The CDR3, as DNA: TGTGCCAGCAGTGCCCGCGGGGGGTTAGCAGGGGAGCTGTTTTTT.

This clonotype was detected a few times. This chain joins TRBV27 and TRBJ2-1; D call uncertain. V lost 5 bases to trimming and J lost 8 bases, with 16 bases between them. CDR3 length equals 14 residues. CDR1 MNHEY and CDR2 SMNVEV come from the germline V gene (reference sequence). The chain's CDR3 is CASSITRTLHEQFF. The CDR3 DNA is TGTGCCAGCAGTATAACACGGACCCTCCATGAGCAGTTCTTC.

The gene calls are TRBV5-6 and TRBJ2-7, with 11 bases fitting TRBD2. Germline-derived CDR1 and CDR2 are SGHDT and YYEEEE. The CDR3 spans 14 residues. V shed 4 bases, J shed 7 bases, and the junction held 7 bases outside the gene matches. The CDR3 is CASSETGTSGEQYF. The DNA of the CDR3 is TGTGCCAGCAGCGAAACCGGGACTAGCGGTGAGCAGTACTTC. The variable domain in full, with the rest retrieved from reference TRBV5-6 and TRBJ2-7, is DAGVTQSPTHLIKTRGQQVTLRCSPKSGHDTVSWYQQALGQGPQFIFQYYEEEERQRGNFPDRFSGHQFPNYSSELNVNALLLGDSALYLCASSETGTSGEQYFGPGTRLTVT.

This clonotype was counted ten times or more. The V gene is TRBV12-3 or TRBV12-4, the J gene TRBJ2-2, with D perhaps matching TRBD2 (5 bases). V was shortened by 8 bases and J by 0 bases, with 10 bases between the two germline ends. This CDR3 is built from 14 residues. CDR3 residues: CASRRTANTGELFF. The DNA of the CDR3 is TGTGCCAGCCGGAGGACGGCGAACACCGGGGAGCTGTTTTTT.

This clonotype was counted many times. The CDR3 region is CSVGGKGTSRETQYF. DNA for the CDR3: TGCAGCGTTGGGGGCAAGGGGACTAGCCGAGAGACCCAGTACTTC. This chain joins TRBV29-1 and TRBJ2-5, with TRBD2 matching 9 bases. Germline loops: CDR1 SQVTM, CDR2 ANQGSEA. The CDR3 spans 15 residues. J lost 4 bases, V lost 4 bases, and 10 bases had no gene match.

In this sample, this clonotype turned up many times. The V call is TRBV7-8, the J call TRBJ2-1; D is possibly TRBD1 or TRBD2 (5 bases each). Germline V lookup: CDR1 SGHVS, CDR2 FQNEAQ. There are 16 residues in the CDR3. V lost 1 base, J lost 4 bases, and 14 bases lay in between. CDR3 in amino acids: CASSLGGPPLYNEQFF. The CDR3 coding sequence is TGTGCCAGCAGCTTAGGGGGACCCCCTCTTTACAATGAGCAGTTCTTC.

This clonotype was found many times. The rearrangement joins TRBV2 to TRBJ2-1; D is uncertain. Trimming removed 7 bases at V and 5 bases at J, with 9 bases between. The V gene's germline CDR1 is SNHLY and CDR2 FYNNEI. This CDR3 has 12 amino acids. The CDR3 bases are TGTGCCAGCACTATGGTAGACAATGAGCAGTTCTTC. Protein sequence: CASTMVDNEQFF.

The CDR3 sequence: CASSYSTWGRMNTEAFF. CDR3 DNA sequence: TGTGCCAGCAGTTACTCTACGTGGGGGAGGATGAACACTGAAGCTTTCTTT. V gene TRBV6-5 combines with J gene TRBJ1-1; maybe TRBD1 (5 bases). Trimming pared 0 bases from V and 0 bases from J, leaving 14 bases between. CDR1 is MNHEY, CDR2 SVGAGI, per germline. The CDR3 is 17 amino acids.

The chain employs TRBV6-5 and TRBJ2-3; 12 bases line up with TRBD2. The germline V gene has CDR1 MNHEY and CDR2 SVGAGI. The ends lost 4 bases at V and 5 bases at J; junction bases unmatched: 1. This CDR3 contains 14 residues. The CDR3 region has the DNA TGTGCCAGCAGTTTGACTAGCGGGGGAGATACGCAGTATTTT. Its translation is CASSLTSGGDTQYF.

This clonotype appeared many times. The CDR3 DNA reads as TGTGCCAGCAGCCCGTCGGGACCCTACACAGATACGCAGTATTTT. It translates to CASSPSGPYTDTQYF. V is TRBV12-3 or TRBV12-4 and J is TRBJ2-3; D may match TRBD1 or TRBD2 (5 bases each). The CDR3 has 15 residues. With 6 bases removed from V and 2 bases from J, the gap between germline ends came to 15 bases.

The table lists this clonotype with a few counts. V and J are TRBV11-2 and TRBJ1-2, with unresolved D. The V and J ends lost 5 bases and 8 bases respectively, with 21 bases between them. This CDR3 has 15 amino acids. CDR1 is SGHAT, CDR2 FQNNGV, per germline. CDR3 in DNA: TGTGCCAGCAGCACTCCCTTTGGCAGAAACGGCGGCTACACCTTC. Translating it yields CASSTPFGRNGGYTF.

The chain combines TRBV20-1 with TRBJ2-5, with 7 bases matching TRBD1. The germline CDR1 and CDR2 sequences are DFQATT and SNEGSKA (reference sequence). The CDR3 length is 15 residues. V was pared by 6 bases and J by 6 bases, with 16 bases of the junction left unmatched. The CDR3 bases are TGCAGTGCCAACAACAGGGGAAACGTGAGGAAGACCCAGTACTTC. It is translated as CSANNRGNVRKTQYF.

This clonotype was seen many times. The chain joins TRBV29-1 to TRBJ1-2; a weak D match, TRBD1 (5 bases). CDR1 is SQVTM, CDR2 ANQGSEA, per germline. The CDR3 is 11 residues long. V gave up 8 bases and J gave up 5 bases, with 12 bases separating them. CDR3 loop: CSTAEGYGYTF. The CDR3 DNA reads as TGCAGCACGGCGGAGGGGTATGGCTACACCTTC.

The V and J genes are TRBV6-5 and TRBJ2-2, with D uncertain. The CDR3 is 18 amino acids. V was cut by 2 bases and J by 1 base, with 17 bases left in between. Germline V lookup: CDR1 MNHEY, CDR2 SVGAGI. In DNA, the CDR3 is TGTGCCAGCAGTTACGGATGGTTCGGGCAGATGAACACCGGGGAGCTGTTTTTT. Its protein is CASSYGWFGQMNTGELFF.

This chain joins TRBV28 and TRBJ2-1, with TRBD2 identical over 9 bases. V lost 6 bases, J lost 7 bases, and 16 bases stayed unmatched. CDR3 length: 17 amino acids. Germline loops: CDR1 MDHEN, CDR2 SYDVKM. The CDR3 DNA sequence: TGTGCCAGCAGCCTCGCGTACACTAGCGGGTATTTTAATGAGCAGTTCTTC. It yields the protein CASSLAYTSGYFNEQFF.

The sample holds a few counts of this clonotype. The chain combines TRBV5-1 with TRBJ2-7; TRBD2 agrees at 9 bases. The CDR3 loop spans 15 amino acids. V gave up 4 bases and J gave up 5 bases; unmatched junction bases: 10. Germline assignment: CDR1 SGHRS and CDR2 YFSETQ. CDR3 sequence reads: CASSPMIAGVHEQYF. The CDR3 DNA reads TGCGCCAGCAGCCCGATGATAGCGGGAGTACACGAGCAGTACTTC.

As to this clonotype: With a much larger clone just one base away, this may be a read error. The chain employs TRBV20-1 and TRBJ2-1, with 12 bases matching TRBD2. The CDR3 sequence is 14 residues long. Germline CDR1 reads DFQATT; CDR2 reads SNEGSKA (reference sequence). CDR3 nucleotides: TGCATTGCTCCGACTAGCGGGAGACTGAATGAGCAGTTCTTC. Its protein product is CIAPTSGRLNEQFF.

This clonotype was picked up a small number of times. V gene TRBV27 combines with J gene TRBJ1-1; D is ambiguous. Germline CDR1 and CDR2: MNHEY and SMNVEV (reference sequence). This CDR3 has 15 residues. The V and J ends lost 3 bases and 0 bases respectively, with 11 bases between them. CDR3 in DNA: TGTGCCAGCAGTTTGGAGTCGGGGTTGAACACTGAAGCTTTCTTT. It specifies CASSLESGLNTEAFF.

This sequence joins TRBV6-1 and TRBJ1-5; D is unresolved. Trimming removed 0 bases from V and 7 bases from J, with 13 bases in between. This CDR3 comprises 15 residues. The V gene's germline CDR1 is MNHNS and CDR2 SASEGT. The DNA for the CDR3 is TGTGCCAGCAGTGAAGCGTTCGCCCCGGGCCAGCCCCAGCATTTT. It encodes CASSEAFAPGQPQHF.

The chain couples TRBV5-4 to TRBJ2-1; 11 bases agree with TRBD2. This CDR3 has 15 residues. With V trimmed by 3 bases and J by 7 bases, 6 bases remained unmatched. The V gene's germline CDR1 is SGHNT and CDR2 YYREEE (reference sequence). The CDR3 loop is CASSSTSGKWNEQFF. The DNA of the CDR3 is TGTGCCAGCAGCTCGACTAGCGGGAAGTGGAATGAGCAGTTCTTC.

V and J are TRBV20-1 and TRBJ2-7; TRBD2 agrees at 12 bases. Germline V CDR1 and CDR2: DFQATT, SNEGSKA (reference sequence). This CDR3 spans 16 amino acids. The V and J ends lost 3 bases and 0 bases, in that order; junction bases with no gene match: 6. The CDR3 loop is CSARLSTSGSSYEQYF. DNA of the CDR3: TGCAGTGCTAGGCTCTCGACTAGCGGGAGCTCCTACGAGCAGTACTTC.

This clonotype has a handful of counts. V gene TRBV6-5 combines with J gene TRBJ1-2, with a possible D match to TRBD1 (6 bases). Germline lookup yields CDR1 MNHEY and CDR2 SVGAGI. V was shortened by 0 bases and J by 4 bases, with 9 bases between the two germline ends. This CDR3 has 14 residues. The CDR3 region has the DNA TGTGCCAGCAGTTACTCGGGGGCAGGCTATGGCTACACCTTC. Protein sequence: CASSYSGAGYGYTF.

The genes are TRBV19 and TRBJ2-6; D tentatively fits TRBD1 or TRBD2 (5 bases each). Looked up from germline, CDR1 is LNHDA and CDR2 is SQIVND (reference sequence). Trimming took off 6 bases at V and 2 bases at J, with 20 bases between the two ends. The CDR3 contains 18 residues. The CDR3 is CASSSFGTRTTGANVLTF. DNA of the CDR3: TGTGCCAGTAGCTCATTTGGAACTAGGACAACTGGGGCCAACGTCCTGACTTTC.